The rows below give T cell receptor beta chains drawn from one sample of a study of identical twins. MiXCR, run by TCRdb on the 5' RACE reads, gives a single entry per CDR3 protein. The sample holds about 530,000 distinct CDR3 sequences, 20% to 25% seen once. The sample was also reused in another study, on yellow fever vaccine responses in identical twins.

The sequencing sample was made of CD4+ T cells sorted from blood. These receptors were obtained from a woman aged 18-29 years in good health. The CDR3 runs from the conserved cysteine through the conserved F or W. Each record gives: clone size, D gene, V gene, J gene, CDR3 DNA, CDR3 protein. A D gene is named only where the DNA matches it firmly. Part of the rows lack a size; the others show once, few, many or a class for expanded clones.

.	TRBD1	TRBV6-6	TRBJ1-5	TGTGCCAGCAACACAGGGGATCAGCCCCAGCATTTT	CASNTGDQPQHF
.	.	TRBV15	TRBJ2-1	TGTGCCACCAGCAGAGATCTAACAGGGTCTCAGAGTGAGCAGTTCTTC	CATSRDLTGSQSEQFF
few	.	TRBV6-5	TRBJ2-1	TGTGCCAGCAGTTACTCGTCGGCAGCTTCCTACAATGAGCAGTTCTTC	CASSYSSAASYNEQFF
few	.	TRBV20-1	TRBJ2-7	TGCAGTGCTAGAGATCGCCGGCCCCAGGCACTCGAGCAGTACTTC	CSARDRRPQALEQYF
few	.	TRBV5-1	TRBJ2-5	TGCGCCAGCAGCCACCAGAGCGGTTGGTACCAAGAGACCCAGTACTTC	CASSHQSGWYQETQYF
few	TRBD2	TRBV5-1	TRBJ2-1	TGCGCCAGCAGCTTCGGGACTAGCAAGGATGAGCAGTTCTTC	CASSFGTSKDEQFF
.	.	TRBV7-8	TRBJ1-5	TGTGCCAGCAGCTTAGGGGTTTCTCAGCCCCAGCATTTT	CASSLGVSQPQHF
.	TRBD1	TRBV6-1	TRBJ2-2	TGTGCCAGCAAGGGGCAAGGAGGACAGGCCACCGGGGAGCTGTTTTTT	CASKGQGGQATGELFF
many	TRBD2	TRBV29-1	TRBJ2-1	TGCAGCGTCGAAAGGGCTAGCGGGAGGGCCAGGGGTTACAATGAGCAGTTCTTC	CSVERASGRARGYNEQFF
.	.	TRBV7-8	TRBJ2-3	TGTGCCAGCAGCGGGGGTGGGCCTATATCTGCAGATACGCAGTATTTT	CASSGGGPISADTQYF
.	TRBD1	TRBV19	TRBJ1-2	TGTGCCAGTAGTATTTGGACAGGGGGAAACTATGGCTACACCTTC	CASSIWTGGNYGYTF
few	TRBD1	TRBV7-9	TRBJ1-1	TGTGCCAGCAGCCCCCTCCCCACCGTTCGACAGGGGTCACCTGCTTTCTTT	CASSPLPTVRQGSPAFF
few	.	TRBV15	TRBJ1-2	TGTGCCACCAGCAGGGGGTCGTTTTTCAGGGTCTCTAACTATGGCTACACCTTC	CATSRGSFFRVSNYGYTF
.	TRBD2	TRBV6-2/TRBV6-3	TRBJ2-1	TGTGCCAGCAGTTACGCATTCTGGACTAGCTCCAATGAGCAGTTCTTC	CASSYAFWTSSNEQFF
few	TRBD1	TRBV25-1	TRBJ2-4	TGTGCCAGCAGTAAGACAGGGGGCAAAAACATTCAGTACTTC	CASSKTGGKNIQYF
many	TRBD2	TRBV5-1	TRBJ2-1	TGCGCCAGCAGCAAGACCTCCGGAACTAGCGGCAATGAGCAGTTCTTC	CASSKTSGTSGNEQFF
.	.	TRBV12-3/TRBV12-4	TRBJ2-1	TGTGCCAGCAGGGACGGTCACTACGATGAGCAGTTCTTC	CASRDGHYDEQFF
few	TRBD1	TRBV7-2	TRBJ2-1	TGTGCCAGCAGCTTGAATCCCGGGACAGCTTCTTACAATGAGCAGTTCTTC	CASSLNPGTASYNEQFF
few	TRBD2	TRBV7-8	TRBJ2-1	TGTGCCAGCAGTCCGATAGCGGGAACCGGGGGTGGTGAGCAGTTCTTC	CASSPIAGTGGGEQFF
many	TRBD1	TRBV12-3/TRBV12-4	TRBJ1-3	TGTGCCAGCAGGCCAGGACAGGGGGTACGAAACACCATATATTTT	CASRPGQGVRNTIYF
.	TRBD2	TRBV5-1	TRBJ2-7	TGCGCCAGCAGCTTGGCCGGGACTAGCGGGATCTACGAGCAGTACTTC	CASSLAGTSGIYEQYF
few	TRBD2	TRBV11-1	TRBJ2-2	TGTGCCAGCAGCTTAGCCGGTAGCGGGAGGCCGAACACCGGGGAGCTGTTTTTT	CASSLAGSGRPNTGELFF
.	TRBD2	TRBV6-1	TRBJ2-3	TGTGCCAGCAGCCATACACTAGCGGGGGGACGCACAGATACGCAGTATTTT	CASSHTLAGGRTDTQYF
few	.	TRBV2	TRBJ2-5	TGTGCCAGCAGTGTCGGGGGACGCAAAGAGACCCAGTACTTC	CASSVGGRKETQYF
.	TRBD2	TRBV20-1	TRBJ2-7	TGCAGTGCTACCCGACTAGCGGGCACCTACGAGCAGTACTTC	CSATRLAGTYEQYF
.	TRBD1	TRBV7-9	TRBJ2-5	TGTGCCAGCAGCATCGGACAGGGAGGGACCCAGTACTTC	CASSIGQGGTQYF
.	TRBD2	TRBV6-2/TRBV6-3	TRBJ2-3	TGTGCCAGCACCGCCCCGGTGCGGGGGGTCACAGATACGCAGTATTTT	CASTAPVRGVTDTQYF
few	TRBD2	TRBV29-1	TRBJ2-1	TGCAGCGGGAAGGGGACTAGCGCCTACAATGAGCAGTTCTTC	CSGKGTSAYNEQFF
few	.	TRBV6-6	TRBJ1-1	TGTGCCAGCGGGCTAGATGGTGGGCGGGCTTTCTTT	CASGLDGGRAFF
.	.	TRBV6-5	TRBJ1-5	TGTGCCAGCAGTTATTGGGGGCAGGATCAGCCCCAGCATTTT	CASSYWGQDQPQHF
.	.	TRBV9	TRBJ1-6	TGTGCCAGCAGCGCAAACAGGGCCAGCTCCTATAATTCACCCCTCCACTTT	CASSANRASSYNSPLHF
.	TRBD2	TRBV11-2	TRBJ2-1	TGTGCCAGCAGCCCCCGGACTAGCGGGGGGTATGAGCAGTTCTTC	CASSPRTSGGYEQFF
few	TRBD2	TRBV5-6	TRBJ2-3	TGTGCCAGCAGCTTGTGGGTGGGACTACCAGATACGCAGTATTTT	CASSLWVGLPDTQYF
many	.	TRBV5-5	TRBJ1-2	TGTGCCAGCAGCTGGGACGGGGAGGTTGGCTACACCTTC	CASSWDGEVGYTF
few	TRBD1	TRBV7-9	TRBJ2-5	TGTGCCAGCAGCTCCCAGGACAGGGGGCAGGAGACCCAGTACTTC	CASSSQDRGQETQYF
few	.	TRBV27	TRBJ2-2	TGTGCCAGCAGTGGCGGGGTCATCCCCGGGGAGCTGTTTTTT	CASSGGVIPGELFF
.	TRBD1	TRBV12-3/TRBV12-4	TRBJ1-6	TGTGCCAGCAGTTTGACAGGGTTTAATTCACCCCTCCACTTT	CASSLTGFNSPLHF
.	.	TRBV4-1	TRBJ2-1	TGCGCCAGCAGCCCCCCAGGCAGGGTCCGGCCCATTGACAATGAGCAGTTCTTC	CASSPPGRVRPIDNEQFF
.	.	TRBV27	TRBJ2-2	TGTGCCAGCAGGGAAACAGGGGGGGTTACCGGGGAGCTGTTTTTT	CASRETGGVTGELFF
.	.	TRBV2	TRBJ2-5	TGTGCCAGCAGTGAAGCTACAATAAGAGGGACTTCAGAGACCCAGTACTTC	CASSEATIRGTSETQYF
few	.	TRBV5-1	TRBJ2-1	TGCGCCAGCAGCGCCACCGGCGGCAGAAACAATGAGCAGTTCTTC	CASSATGGRNNEQFF